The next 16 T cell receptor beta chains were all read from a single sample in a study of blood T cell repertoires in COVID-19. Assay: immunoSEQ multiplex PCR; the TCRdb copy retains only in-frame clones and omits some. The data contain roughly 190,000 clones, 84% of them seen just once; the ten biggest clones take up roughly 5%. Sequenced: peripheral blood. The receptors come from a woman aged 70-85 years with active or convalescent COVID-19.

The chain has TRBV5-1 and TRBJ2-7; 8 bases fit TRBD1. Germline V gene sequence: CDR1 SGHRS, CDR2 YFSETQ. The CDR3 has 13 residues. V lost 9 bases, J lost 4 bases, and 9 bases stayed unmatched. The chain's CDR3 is CANTPGQAYEQYF. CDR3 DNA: TGCGCCAACACCCCGGGACAGGCTTACGAGCAGTACTTC.

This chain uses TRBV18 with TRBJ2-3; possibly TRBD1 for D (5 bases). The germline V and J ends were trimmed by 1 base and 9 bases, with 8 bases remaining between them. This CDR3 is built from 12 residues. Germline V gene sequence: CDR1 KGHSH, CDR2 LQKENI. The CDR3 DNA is TGTGCCAGCTCACCACAGGACACGACGCAGTATTTT. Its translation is CASSPQDTTQYF.

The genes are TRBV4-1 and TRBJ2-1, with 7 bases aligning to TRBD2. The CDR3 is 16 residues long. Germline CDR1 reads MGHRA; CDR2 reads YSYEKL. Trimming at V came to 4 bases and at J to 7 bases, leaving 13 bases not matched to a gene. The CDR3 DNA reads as TGCGCCAGCAGCCCCCCCGGGGCCGGGAGGAAGAATGAGCAGTTCTTC. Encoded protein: CASSPPGAGRKNEQFF.

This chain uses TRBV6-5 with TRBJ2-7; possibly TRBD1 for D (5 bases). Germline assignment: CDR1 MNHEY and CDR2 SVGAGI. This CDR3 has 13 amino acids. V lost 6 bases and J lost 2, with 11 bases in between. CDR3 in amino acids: CASSTGPPYEQYF. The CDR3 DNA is TGTGCCAGCAGCACAGGACCCCCCTACGAGCAGTACTTC.

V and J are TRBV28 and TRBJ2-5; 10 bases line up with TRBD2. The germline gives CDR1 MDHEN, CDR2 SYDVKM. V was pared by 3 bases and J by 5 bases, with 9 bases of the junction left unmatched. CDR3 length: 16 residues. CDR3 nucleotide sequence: TGTGCCAGCAGTTTGTCGCTAGCGGGAGTTAGTGAGACCCAGTACTTC. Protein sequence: CASSLSLAGVSETQYF.

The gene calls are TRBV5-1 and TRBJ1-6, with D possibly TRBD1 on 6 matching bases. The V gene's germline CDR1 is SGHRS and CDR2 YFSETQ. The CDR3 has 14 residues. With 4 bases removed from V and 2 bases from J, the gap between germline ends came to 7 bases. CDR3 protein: CASSRDTYNSPLHF. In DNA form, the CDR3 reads TGCGCCAGCAGCCGGGACACCTATAATTCACCCCTCCACTTT.

For the CDR3, the DNA is TGCGCCAGCAGTCCAGGGACAGGGGGCTACGAGCAGTACTTC. It is translated as CASSPGTGGYEQYF. V gene TRBV10-2 combines with J gene TRBJ2-7; TRBD1 aligns across 11 bases. The CDR3 contains 14 residues. Germline CDR1 is WSHSY and CDR2 is SAAADI. Trimming took 5 bases from V and 3 from J; bases not matched to a gene: 3.

CDR3 loop: CASSGEGDYGYTF. DNA of the CDR3: TGCGCCAGCAGCGGAGAGGGCGACTATGGCTACACCTTC. The chain carries TRBV5-1 and TRBJ1-2, with D unclear. The CDR3 spans 13 residues. Germline lookup yields CDR1 SGHRS and CDR2 YFSETQ. With 4 bases removed from V and 3 bases from J, the gap between germline ends came to 10 bases.

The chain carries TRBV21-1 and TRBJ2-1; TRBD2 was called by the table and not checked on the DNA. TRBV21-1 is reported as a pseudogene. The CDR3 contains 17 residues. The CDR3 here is CASTHPAPSSGSNEQFF. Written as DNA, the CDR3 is TGTGCCAGCACCCACCCGGCCCCCTCTAGCGGGAGTAATGAGCAGTTCTTC.

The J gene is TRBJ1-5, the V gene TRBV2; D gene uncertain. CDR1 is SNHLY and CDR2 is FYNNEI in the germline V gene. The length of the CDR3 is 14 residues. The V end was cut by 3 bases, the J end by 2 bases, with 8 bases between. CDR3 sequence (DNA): TGTGCCAGCAGTGAGAGAAGCGGCAATCAGCCCCAGCATTTT. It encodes CASSERSGNQPQHF.

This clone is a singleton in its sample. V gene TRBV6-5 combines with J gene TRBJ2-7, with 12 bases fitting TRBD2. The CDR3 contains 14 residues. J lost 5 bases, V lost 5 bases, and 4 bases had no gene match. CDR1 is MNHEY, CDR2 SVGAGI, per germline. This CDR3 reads CASSRLAGEDEQYF. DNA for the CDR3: TGTGCCAGCAGTCGACTAGCGGGAGAAGACGAGCAGTACTTC.

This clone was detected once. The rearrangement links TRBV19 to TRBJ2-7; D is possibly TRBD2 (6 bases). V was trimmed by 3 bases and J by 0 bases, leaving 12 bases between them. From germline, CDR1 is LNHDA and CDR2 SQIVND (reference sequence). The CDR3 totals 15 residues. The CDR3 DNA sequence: TGTGCCAGTAGTATCTGGAGGGGAAGCTCCTACGAGCAGTACTTC. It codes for CASSIWRGSSYEQYF.

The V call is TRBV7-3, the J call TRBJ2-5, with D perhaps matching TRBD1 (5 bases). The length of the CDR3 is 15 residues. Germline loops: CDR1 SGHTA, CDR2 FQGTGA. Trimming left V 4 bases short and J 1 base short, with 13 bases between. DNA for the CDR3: TGTGCCAGCAGCTCTCAGGGTAGGGGCCAAGAGACCCAGTACTTC. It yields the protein CASSSQGRGQETQYF.

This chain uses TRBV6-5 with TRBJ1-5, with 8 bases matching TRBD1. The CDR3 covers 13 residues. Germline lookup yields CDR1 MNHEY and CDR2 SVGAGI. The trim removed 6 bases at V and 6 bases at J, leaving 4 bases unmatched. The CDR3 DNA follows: TGTGCCAGCAGAACAGGGGGAAGTCAGCCCCAGCATTTT. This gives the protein CASRTGGSQPQHF.

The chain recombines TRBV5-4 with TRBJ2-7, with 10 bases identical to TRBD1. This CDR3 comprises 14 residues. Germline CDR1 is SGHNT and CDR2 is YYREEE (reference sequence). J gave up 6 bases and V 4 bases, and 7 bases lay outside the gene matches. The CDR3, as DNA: TGTGCCAGCAGCAGAGACAGGGGGCCGGGCGAGCAGTACTTC. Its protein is CASSRDRGPGEQYF.

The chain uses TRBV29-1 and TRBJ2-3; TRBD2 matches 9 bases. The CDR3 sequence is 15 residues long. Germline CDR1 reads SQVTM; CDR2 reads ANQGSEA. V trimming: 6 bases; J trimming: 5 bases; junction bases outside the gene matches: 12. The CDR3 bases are TGCAGCGTCGATTCGACTAGCGGATGGTTAGATACGCAGTATTTT. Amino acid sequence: CSVDSTSGWLDTQYF.